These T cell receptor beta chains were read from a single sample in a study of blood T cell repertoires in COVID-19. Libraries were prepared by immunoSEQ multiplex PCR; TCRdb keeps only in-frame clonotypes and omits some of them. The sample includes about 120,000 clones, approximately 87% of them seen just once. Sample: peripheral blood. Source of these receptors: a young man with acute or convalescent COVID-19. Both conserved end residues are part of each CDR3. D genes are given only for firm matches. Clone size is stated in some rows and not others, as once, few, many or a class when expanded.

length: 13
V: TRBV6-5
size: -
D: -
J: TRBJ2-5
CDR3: CASRKRGWETQYF
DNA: TGTGCCAGCAGGAAAAGGGGGTGGGAGACCCAGTACTTC

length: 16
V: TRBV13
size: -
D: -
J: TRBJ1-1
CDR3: CASRPRTASSNTEAFF
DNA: TGTGCCAGCAGACCTAGGACAGCTAGCTCGAACACTGAAGCTTTCTTT

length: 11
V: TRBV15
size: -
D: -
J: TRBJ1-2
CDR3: CATSVDSGYTF
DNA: TGTGCCACCAGCGTCGACAGTGGCTACACCTTC

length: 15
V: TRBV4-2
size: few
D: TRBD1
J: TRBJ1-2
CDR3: CASSPSGQGNYGYTF
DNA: TGTGCCAGCAGCCCCTCTGGACAGGGGAACTATGGCTACACCTTC

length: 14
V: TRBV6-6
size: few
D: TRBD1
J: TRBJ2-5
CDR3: CASREQGGQETQYF
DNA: TGTGCCAGCAGGGAACAGGGGGGACAAGAGACCCAGTACTTC

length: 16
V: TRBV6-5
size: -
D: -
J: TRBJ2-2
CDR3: CASSYDGSSNTGELFF
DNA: TGTGCCAGCAGTTACGACGGGAGCTCGAACACCGGGGAGCTGTTTTTT

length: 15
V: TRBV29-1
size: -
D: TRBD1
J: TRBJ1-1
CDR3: CSATGTGYGDTEAFF
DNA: TGCAGCGCCACCGGGACAGGGTATGGCGACACTGAAGCTTTCTTT

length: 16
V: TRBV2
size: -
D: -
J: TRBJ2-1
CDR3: CASSERGEANYNEQFF
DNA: TGTGCCAGCAGTGAAAGAGGGGAGGCAAACTACAATGAGCAGTTCTTC

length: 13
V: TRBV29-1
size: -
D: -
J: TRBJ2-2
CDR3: CSVGGERAGELFF
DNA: TGCAGCGTGGGGGGAGAAAGGGCCGGGGAGCTGTTTTTT

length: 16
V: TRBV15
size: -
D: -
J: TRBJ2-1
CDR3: CATSRDYGVGYNEQFF
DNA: TGTGCCACCAGCAGAGATTATGGAGTAGGCTACAATGAGCAGTTCTTC

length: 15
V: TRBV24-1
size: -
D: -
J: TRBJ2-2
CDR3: CATSETQGHTGELFF
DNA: TGTGCCACCAGTGAAACGCAGGGCCACACCGGGGAGCTGTTTTTT

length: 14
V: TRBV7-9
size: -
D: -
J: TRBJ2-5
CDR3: CASSLFQGGETQYF
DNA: TGTGCCAGCAGCTTATTTCAGGGTGGGGAGACCCAGTACTTC

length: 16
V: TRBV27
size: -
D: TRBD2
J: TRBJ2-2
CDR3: CASSLLAGGGAGELFF
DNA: TGTGCCAGCAGTTTATTAGCGGGGGGCGGGGCCGGGGAGCTGTTTTTT

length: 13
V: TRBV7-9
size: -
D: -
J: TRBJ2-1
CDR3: CASSLASGTHQFF
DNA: TGTGCCAGCAGCTTAGCATCCGGGACTCATCAGTTCTTC

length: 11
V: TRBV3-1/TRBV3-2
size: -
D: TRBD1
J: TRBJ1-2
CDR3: CASSQGGPPTF
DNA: TGTGCCAGCTCTCAGGGGGGCCCACCCACCTTC

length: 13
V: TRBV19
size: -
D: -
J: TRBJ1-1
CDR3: CASSIGGGAEAFF
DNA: TGTGCCAGTAGTATAGGCGGGGGGGCTGAAGCTTTCTTT

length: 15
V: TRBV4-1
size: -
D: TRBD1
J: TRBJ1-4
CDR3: CASSQVETGVEKLFF
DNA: TGCGCCAGCAGCCAAGTGGAGACAGGGGTCGAAAAACTGTTTTTT

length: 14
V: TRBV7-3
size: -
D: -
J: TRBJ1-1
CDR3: CASSSIVGDTEAFF
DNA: TGTGCCAGCAGCTCAATCGTAGGGGACACTGAAGCTTTCTTT

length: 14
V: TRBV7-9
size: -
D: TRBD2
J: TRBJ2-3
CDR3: CASSPPGTSDTQYF
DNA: TGTGCCAGCAGCCCACCGGGGACTAGTGATACGCAGTATTTT

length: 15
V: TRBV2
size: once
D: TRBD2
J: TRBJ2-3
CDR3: CASSPGTTSTDTQYF
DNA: TGTGCCAGCAGCCCCGGGACTACCTCCACAGATACGCAGTATTTT

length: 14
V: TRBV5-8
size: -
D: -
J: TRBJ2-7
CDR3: CASSLATGRDEQYF
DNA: TGTGCCAGCAGCTTGGCTACAGGGCGGGACGAGCAGTACTTC

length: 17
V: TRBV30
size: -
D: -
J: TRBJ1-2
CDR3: CAWSVRSRLSSSYGYTF
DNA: TGTGCCTGGAGTGTACGCTCCCGACTTAGTTCTTCTTATGGCTACACCTTC

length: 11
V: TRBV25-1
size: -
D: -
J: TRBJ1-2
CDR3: CASTDSYGYTF
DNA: TGTGCCAGCACGGACAGCTATGGCTACACCTTC

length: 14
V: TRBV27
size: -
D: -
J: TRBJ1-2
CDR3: CASSSLDTLFGYTF
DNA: TGTGCCAGCAGTTCCTTGGACACGTTGTTTGGCTACACCTTC

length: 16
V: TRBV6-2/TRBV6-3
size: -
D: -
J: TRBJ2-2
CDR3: CASSLWDTRGTGELFF
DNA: TGTGCCAGCAGCCTCTGGGACACTCGAGGCACCGGGGAGCTGTTTTTT

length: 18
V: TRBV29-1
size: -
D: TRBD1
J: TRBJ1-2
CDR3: CSVIGGTVYAGINYGYTF
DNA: TGCAGCGTGATTGGGGGGACAGTCTATGCGGGCATCAACTATGGCTACACCTTC

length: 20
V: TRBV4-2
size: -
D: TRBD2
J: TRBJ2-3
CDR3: CASSQDDPSGGTISTDTQYF
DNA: TGTGCCAGCAGCCAAGATGACCCTAGCGGGGGCACCATTAGCACAGATACGCAGTATTTT

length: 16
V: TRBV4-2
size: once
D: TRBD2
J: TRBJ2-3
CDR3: CASSQGLAEGTDTQYF
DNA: TGTGCCAGCAGCCAGGGCCTAGCGGAGGGCACAGATACGCAGTATTTT

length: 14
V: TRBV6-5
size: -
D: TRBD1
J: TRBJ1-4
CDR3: CASSSGQGNEKLFF
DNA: TGTGCCAGCAGTTCCGGACAGGGAAATGAAAAACTGTTTTTT

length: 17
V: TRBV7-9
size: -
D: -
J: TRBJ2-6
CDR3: CASSFRDTRSGANVLTF
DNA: TGTGCCAGCAGCTTCCGGGACACTCGCTCTGGGGCCAACGTCCTGACTTTC

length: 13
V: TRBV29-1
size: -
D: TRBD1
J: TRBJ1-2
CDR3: CSVPGGQGYGYTF
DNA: TGCAGCGTCCCGGGGGGACAGGGCTATGGCTACACCTTC

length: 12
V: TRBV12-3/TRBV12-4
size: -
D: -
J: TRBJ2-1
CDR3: CASSSGVGEQFF
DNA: TGTGCCAGCAGTTCTGGAGTGGGTGAGCAGTTCTTC

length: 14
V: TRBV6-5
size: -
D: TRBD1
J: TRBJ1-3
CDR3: CASRPTGGGNTIYF
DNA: TGTGCCAGCAGGCCGACAGGGGGGGGAAACACCATATATTTT

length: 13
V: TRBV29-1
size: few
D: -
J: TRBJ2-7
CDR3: CSVEMESSYEQYF
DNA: TGCAGCGTTGAAATGGAGAGCTCCTACGAGCAGTACTTC

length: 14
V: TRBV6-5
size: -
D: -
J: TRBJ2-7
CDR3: CASSLAQGAGEQYF
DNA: TGTGCCAGCAGTTTGGCACAGGGTGCAGGCGAGCAGTACTTC

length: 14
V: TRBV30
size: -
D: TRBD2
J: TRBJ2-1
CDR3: CARKVAGDYNEQFF
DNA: TGTGCCCGCAAGGTAGCGGGGGATTACAATGAGCAGTTCTTC

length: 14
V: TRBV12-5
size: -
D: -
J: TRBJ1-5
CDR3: CASAFREGGQPQHF
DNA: TGTGCTAGTGCTTTTCGAGAGGGTGGCCAGCCCCAGCATTTT

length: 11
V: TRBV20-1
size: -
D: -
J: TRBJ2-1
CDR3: CSATGLYEQFF
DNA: TGCAGTGCTACAGGGCTCTATGAGCAGTTCTTC

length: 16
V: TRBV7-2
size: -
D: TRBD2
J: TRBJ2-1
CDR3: CASSLAPSGAYNEQFF
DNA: TGTGCCAGCAGCTTAGCGCCTAGCGGGGCTTACAATGAGCAGTTCTTC

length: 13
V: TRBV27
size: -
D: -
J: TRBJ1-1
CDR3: CASSTEEHTEAFF
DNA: TGTGCCAGCAGTACGGAGGAGCACACTGAAGCTTTCTTT

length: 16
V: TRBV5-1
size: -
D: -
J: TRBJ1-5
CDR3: CASSLDGGPGNQPQHF
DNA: TGCGCCAGCAGCTTGGATGGAGGGCCGGGCAATCAGCCCCAGCATTTT

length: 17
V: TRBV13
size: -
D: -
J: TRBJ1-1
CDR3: CASSLGLGQGRNTEAFF
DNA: TGTGCCAGCAGCTTAGGCCTGGGGCAGGGCAGGAACACTGAAGCTTTCTTT

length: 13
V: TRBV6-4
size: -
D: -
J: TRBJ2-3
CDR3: CASSDTRVDTQYF
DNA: TGTGCCAGCAGTGACACTAGAGTAGATACGCAGTATTTT

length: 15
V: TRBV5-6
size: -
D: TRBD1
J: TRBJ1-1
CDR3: CASNSDRGKGTEAFF
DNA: TGTGCCAGCAACTCGGACAGGGGTAAAGGGACTGAAGCTTTCTTT

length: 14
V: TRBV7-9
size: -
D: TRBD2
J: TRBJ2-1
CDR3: CASSPQREDNEQFF
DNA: TGTGCCAGCAGCCCCCAGCGGGAGGACAATGAGCAGTTCTTC

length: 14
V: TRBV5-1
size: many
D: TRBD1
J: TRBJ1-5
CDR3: CASSLGQGDQPQHF
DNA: TGCGCCAGCAGCTTGGGGCAGGGGGATCAGCCCCAGCATTTT

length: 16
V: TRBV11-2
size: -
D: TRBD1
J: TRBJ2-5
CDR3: CASSPGRTGGGETQYF
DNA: TGTGCCAGCAGCCCGGGGCGGACAGGGGGCGGAGAGACCCAGTACTTC

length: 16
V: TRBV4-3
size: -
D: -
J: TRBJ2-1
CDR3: CASSQEGRGSYNEQFF
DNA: TGCGCCAGCAGCCAAGAGGGTAGGGGCTCCTACAATGAGCAGTTCTTC

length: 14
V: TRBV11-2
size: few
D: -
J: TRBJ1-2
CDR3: CASSSPGLGYGYTF
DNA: TGTGCCAGCAGTTCACCGGGACTCGGCTATGGCTACACCTTC

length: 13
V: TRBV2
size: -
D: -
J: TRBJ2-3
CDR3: CATMGTSTDTQYF
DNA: TGTGCCACCATGGGGACTAGCACAGATACGCAGTATTTT

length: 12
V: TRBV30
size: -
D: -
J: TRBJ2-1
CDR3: CAWSSLGGEEFF
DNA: TGTGCCTGGAGTTCTCTAGGAGGGGAGGAGTTCTTC